Described below is a single T cell receptor (beta chain) sequence and its context. The antigen is unknown. This entry belongs to a study of CD8 T cells in ankylosing spondylitis. TCR beta libraries were made by quantitative 5'-RACE with molecular barcodes. Via MiXCR, TCRdb re-called the 5' RACE reads, giving one row per CDR3 protein. The table has about 540,000 distinct CDR3 sequences, about 13% seen once; the top ten hold 6.8%. Points from the study as a whole: Roughly eight highly homologous variants formed a TCR beta motif that appeared characteristic of ankylosing spondylitis blood. From matched ankylosing spondylitis synovial fluid, disease-linked clones were reportedly recovered at significantly enriched levels.

This clonotype was sampled from a male donor with ankylosing spondylitis. Sequencing was performed on blood, either unsorted or a sorted T cell fraction (not recorded which).

CDR3 region: CSARDRDLNIQYF. The CDR3 DNA reads as TGCAGTGCTAGGGACAGAGACTTGAACATTCAGTACTTC. V usage is TRBV20-1 and J usage is TRBJ2-4, with TRBD1 as a possible D gene (6 bases). Trimming stripped 3 bases from V and 7 bases from J, with 13 bases between. The V gene's germline CDR1 is DFQATT and CDR2 SNEGSKA (reference sequence). This CDR3 contains 13 residues.